The clone carrying this TCR beta chain was counted ten times or more. The antigen is unknown. The data stem from a study of T-cell reconstitution after alpha-beta-depleted transplantation in children. General study findings and limits: Expanded clones from the graft, numbering several hundred, reportedly supplied alpha-beta T cells about two months after transplant. High day-60 TCRbeta diversity in some patients came from surviving recipient T cells and thymic progenitors. Newly produced T cells mostly provided counts and TCRbeta diversity after one year, as hyperexpanded clones declined.

Unique molecular identifiers were incorporated during preparation of the TCRbeta library. TCRdb itself ran the PCR reads through MiXCR, one entry per CDR3 protein. The sample lists 600,000 or so distinct CDR3 sequences, about 21% occurring once. Trimming cost V 0 bases and J 3 bases, with 14 bases left between them. CDR1 and CDR2 (germline): LGHNA, YNFKEQ. This CDR3 spans 16 amino acids. J is TRBJ1-1 and V is TRBV4-2; D remains ambiguous. The sample in question was PBMCs, mostly from graft donor cells, obtained 360 days after TCRalphabeta/CD19-depleted stem cell transplant. This TCR derives from a boy under two years old who had a stem cell transplant for acute myeloid leukemia, so the T cells may come from the graft donor. The CDR3 is CASSQDWFTGDTEAFF. The CDR3 DNA reads as TGTGCCAGCAGCCAAGATTGGTTTACTGGGGACACTGAAGCTTTCTTT.